This is a list of T cell receptor beta chains from one sample in a study of human T cells and chemical hapten exposure. TCRdb used MiXCR to reprocess the RACE reads, holding one entry per CDR3 protein. The data contain about 47,000 distinct CDR3 sequences, nearly 4.5% of them seen just once; the ten biggest clones take up under 6.5%. Material: whole blood. These receptors all come from a human donor in good health. Some clones in this sample may be carry-over from other donors' samples. Both conserved end residues are part of each CDR3. D genes are given only for firm matches. Expanded clones are given a class, and other clones once, few, many or no size at all.

j_call cdr3_length v_call clone_size d_call cdr3_aa cdr3_nt
TRBJ2-7 13 TRBV23-1 many . CASSQTPGNEQYF TGCGCCAGCAGCCAAACGCCCGGAAACGAGCAGTACTTC
TRBJ2-1 15 TRBV6-5 many TRBD2 CASSPGTSGRYEQFF TGTGCCAGCAGCCCGGGGACTAGCGGGAGATATGAGCAGTTCTTC
TRBJ2-2 15 TRBV29-1 many TRBD1 CSVTQGASNTGELFF TGCAGCGTTACACAGGGGGCCTCGAACACCGGGGAGCTGTTTTTT
TRBJ1-5 16 TRBV28 many . CASSTGVFGGNQPQHF TGTGCCAGCAGTACGGGTGTTTTTGGAGGCAATCAGCCCCAGCATTTT
TRBJ2-5 11 TRBV29-1 . . CSVEPQETQYF TGCAGCGTTGAACCGCAAGAGACCCAGTACTTC
TRBJ2-7 15 TRBV9 . . CASALAPIGPTEQYF TGTGCCAGCGCGCTCGCCCCTATAGGCCCCACGGAGCAGTACTTC
TRBJ2-1 16 TRBV29-1 . . CSVCPRGGGAYNEQFF TGCAGCGTTTGCCCCAGAGGGGGAGGGGCCTACAATGAGCAGTTCTTC
TRBJ2-6 15 TRBV5-6 many . CASSFRGSGANVLTF TGTGCCAGCAGCTTTAGGGGTTCTGGGGCCAACGTCCTGACTTTC
TRBJ2-4 15 TRBV2 . . CASSDPMRAKNIQYF TGTGCCAGCAGTGACCCCATGAGAGCCAAAAACATTCAGTACTTC
TRBJ2-7 15 TRBV20-1 many TRBD2 CSAREGGGGKVKQYF TGCAGTGCTAGAGAGGGCGGGGGTGGAAAAGTAAAGCAGTACTTC
TRBJ1-6 16 TRBV20-1 many TRBD1 CSARSGQGDLNSPLHF TGCAGTGCTAGGTCCGGACAGGGGGACCTAAATTCACCCCTCCACTTT
TRBJ2-7 14 TRBV30 few . CAWTLGLQSGEQYF TGTGCCTGGACTTTAGGACTCCAGTCGGGCGAGCAGTACTTC
TRBJ1-1 17 TRBV24-1 . . CATSDLLPSGERTEAFF TGTGCCACCAGTGATTTGCTACCCTCAGGGGAGAGGACTGAAGCTTTCTTT